These 19 T cell receptor beta chains came from one sample sequenced in a study of T cell repertoires in cytomegalovirus infection. Antigen specificity for these receptors is unknown. TCRdb re-analysed the reads in MiXCR, keeping a single row per CDR3 protein. The table has about a million distinct CDR3 sequences, roughly 31% seen once. Specimen: cultured CD8+ T cells from PBMCs, collected from culture after CMV antigen stimulation. These receptors were obtained from a human donor in good health (CMV status not recorded). Some clones in this sample may be carry-over from other donors' samples.

The rearrangement joins TRBV2 to TRBJ2-5, with 7 bases identical to TRBD2. J was trimmed by 5 bases and V by 8 bases; bases with no gene match: 14. The germline V gene has CDR1 SNHLY and CDR2 FYNNEI. The CDR3 is made up of 15 amino acids. The CDR3 DNA reads TGTGCCAGCCTCTCAGCGGGGAGCCTCCCCGAGACCCAGTACTTC. Protein product: CASLSAGSLPETQYF.

The chain employs TRBV3-1 and TRBJ2-1; TRBD2 matches 9 bases. V was pared by 3 bases and J by 9 bases, with 6 bases of the junction left unmatched. This CDR3 has 14 amino acids. Germline assignment: CDR1 LGHDT and CDR2 YNNKEL (reference sequence). The CDR3 bases are TGTGCCAGCAGCCATCAGAGACTAGCGGCTGAGCAGTTCTTC. This codes for CASSHQRLAAEQFF.

With regard to this clonotype: Sequence at one end of the junction differs from germline and may be a read error. This chain connects TRBV11-2 to TRBJ2-5; D might be TRBD2 (5 bases). Germline V gives CDR1 SGHAT, CDR2 FQNNGV. The CDR3 runs 17 residues. The CDR3: CASSLGVAWMKGETHYF. CDR3 DNA: TGTGCCAGCAGCTTAGGGGTGGCGTGGATGAAGGGAGAGACCCATTACTTC.

In this sample, this clonotype turned up many times. The rearrangement links TRBV7-9 to TRBJ1-4, with 7 bases aligning to TRBD1. Germline-derived CDR1 and CDR2 are SEHNR and FQNEAQ (reference sequence). There are 15 residues in the CDR3. With V trimmed by 5 bases and J by 5 bases, 8 bases remained unmatched. The CDR3 DNA reads as TGTGCCAGCAGCCTAGGGGACAGAGCCAATGAAAAACTGTTTTTT. Amino acids: CASSLGDRANEKLFF.

The chain combines TRBV11-3 with TRBJ2-1, with 7 bases lining up with TRBD2. Unmatched junction bases numbered 5, after V lost 0 bases and J lost 9 bases. The CDR3 has 14 residues. Germline CDR1 SGHNT, CDR2 YENEEA. The CDR3: CASSLEAWGGEQFF. DNA for the CDR3: TGTGCCAGCAGCTTAGAGGCTTGGGGGGGTGAGCAGTTCTTC.

This clonotype was counted between two and nine times. V usage is TRBV7-6 and J usage is TRBJ2-7, with a tentative D call TRBD2 (5 bases). The CDR3 sequence is 12 residues long. The germline gives CDR1 SGHVS, CDR2 FNYEAQ. With 10 bases removed from V and 2 bases from J, the gap between germline ends came to 12 bases. As DNA, the CDR3 is TGTGCCACGGGGAGCGTCCCCTACGAGCAGTACTTC. Its translation is CATGSVPYEQYF.

This clonotype was seen more than once but under ten times. J is TRBJ1-1 and V is TRBV27; no reliable D call. V was cut by 7 bases and J by 8 bases, with 11 bases left in between. The V gene's germline CDR1 is MNHEY and CDR2 SMNVEV (reference sequence). The CDR3 sequence is 11 residues long. CDR3 sequence (DNA): TGTGCCAGCATTGCGGCGGGGGAAGCTTTCTTT. Translated, it gives CASIAAGEAFF.

The table lists this clonotype with many counts. The chain links TRBV7-6 to TRBJ2-2; D is uncertain. Germline values: CDR1 SGHVS, CDR2 FNYEAQ. V shed 5 bases and J shed 6 bases, with 10 bases lying between them. This CDR3 is 13 amino acids long. The CDR3 DNA sequence: TGTGCCAGCAGCCCCCAAAAAGCCGGGGAGCTGTTTTTT. Its protein product is CASSPQKAGELFF.

A few counts support this clonotype. The gene calls are TRBV7-6 and TRBJ2-7; TRBD1 might be the D (6 bases). Germline V gene data show CDR1 as SGHVS and CDR2 as FNYEAQ. The CDR3 runs to 13 residues. Deletions cut 10 bases from V and 2 bases from J, with 15 bases between. CDR3 loop: CATSDRSTYEQYF. CDR3 nucleotides: TGTGCCACCTCTGACAGGTCCACCTACGAGCAGTACTTC.

This chain uses TRBV29-1 with TRBJ1-1; D is ambiguous. Deletions cut 6 bases from V and 1 base from J, with 27 bases between. From germline, CDR1 is SQVTM and CDR2 ANQGSEA. This CDR3 comprises 18 residues. CDR3 sequence: CSVERLGKAQGGNTEAFF. The DNA of the CDR3 is TGCAGCGTCGAGCGTCTAGGGAAGGCCCAAGGTGGGAACACTGAAGCTTTCTTT. Full variable domain (remainder filled in from reference TRBV29-1 and TRBJ1-1): SAVISQKPSRDICQRGTSLTIQCQVDSQVTMMFWYRQQPGQSLTLIATANQGSEATYESGFVIDKFPISRPNLTFSTLTVSNMSPEDSSIYLCSVERLGKAQGGNTEAFFGQGTRLTVV.

This clonotype was seen a handful of times. The chain has TRBV12-5 and TRBJ1-5; the D is unclear. This CDR3 is built from 13 residues. Germline values: CDR1 LGHNT, CDR2 FRNRAP. Between the trimmed V and J ends, which lost 1 base and 3 bases, there was a span of 4 bases. The CDR3 DNA reads TGTGCTAGTGGTTTGGGAACCAATCAGCCCCAGCATTTT. It codes for CASGLGTNQPQHF.

In this sample, this clonotype turned up a few times. This sequence joins TRBV6-1 and TRBJ1-5; a weak D match, TRBD1 (5 bases). V was shortened by 3 bases and J by 6 bases, with 15 bases between the two germline ends. Germline V gene lookup returns CDR1 MNHNS and CDR2 SASEGT. The CDR3 has 15 amino acids. CDR3 in amino acids: CASSDLTGPGQPQHF. The CDR3 DNA reads TGTGCCAGCAGTGACCTTACAGGTCCAGGTCAGCCCCAGCATTTT.

This clonotype was seen a few times. The V call is TRBV7-9, the J call TRBJ2-7; D call uncertain. Germline assignment: CDR1 SEHNR and CDR2 FQNEAQ (reference sequence). The CDR3 contains 14 residues. V gave up 6 bases and J gave up 2 bases, with 14 bases separating them. CDR3 in DNA: TGTGCCAGCAGTCCTCTGAAACATCCCTACGAGCAGTACTTC. Protein sequence: CASSPLKHPYEQYF.

The DNA of the CDR3 is TGTGCCAGCAGTTACTCGCTGGAACGGGGCTACACCTTC. Translation gives CASSYSLERGYTF. The rearrangement joins TRBV6-6 to TRBJ1-2; D gene uncertain. The germline gives CDR1 MNHNY, CDR2 SVGAGI (reference sequence). Trimming cost V 0 bases and J 8 bases, with 10 bases left between them. The CDR3 has 13 residues.

The rearrangement joins TRBV7-9 to TRBJ2-1; 10 bases fit TRBD2. The germline V gene encodes CDR1 SEHNR and CDR2 FQNEAQ (reference sequence). The CDR3 sequence is 15 residues long. The J segment lost 4 bases and the V segment lost 3 bases, leaving 3 bases of the junction unmatched. The DNA of the CDR3 is TGTGCCAGCAGCTTCCCTAGCGGGGGTTACAATGAGCAGTTCTTC. This gives the protein CASSFPSGGYNEQFF.

This chain joins TRBV6-2 or TRBV6-3 and TRBJ1-3; D is uncertain. Germline values: CDR1 MNHEY, CDR2 SVGEGT. The V and J ends lost 1 base and 9 bases respectively, with 16 bases between them. This CDR3 has 15 amino acids. DNA for the CDR3: TGTGCCAGCAGTTACTACGGCAACCCCGGCGGCACCATATATTTT. This codes for CASSYYGNPGGTIYF.

The gene calls are TRBV19 and TRBJ2-3; possibly TRBD2 for D (7 bases). Germline values: CDR1 LNHDA, CDR2 SQIVND (reference sequence). With 5 bases removed from V and 2 bases from J, the gap between germline ends came to 20 bases. The CDR3 is made up of 17 amino acids. The CDR3 reads CASSLRLGGPNTDTQYF. CDR3 DNA sequence: TGTGCCAGTAGTCTCCGTCTCGGGGGGCCAAACACAGATACGCAGTATTTT. The full variable domain, its missing parts supplied by reference TRBV19 and TRBJ2-3, is DGGITQSPKYLFRKEGQNVTLSCEQNLNHDAMYWYRQDPGQGLRLIYYSQIVNDFQKGDIAEGYSVSREKKESFPLTVTSAQKNPTAFYLCASSLRLGGPNTDTQYFGPGTRLTVL.

Only a few counts were recorded for this clonotype. The chain employs TRBV6-5 and TRBJ2-3; D remains unclear. Trimming took 2 bases from V and 4 from J, leaving 7 bases between them. The CDR3 extends over 13 amino acids. Germline-derived CDR1 and CDR2 are MNHEY and SVGAGI. The CDR3 reads CASSYGRPDTQYF. Written as DNA, the CDR3 is TGTGCCAGCAGTTACGGGCGGCCAGATACGCAGTATTTT.

The chain uses TRBV4-2 and TRBJ2-1, with D perhaps matching TRBD2 (5 bases). CDR1 LGHNA and CDR2 YNFKEQ come from the germline V gene. The V and J ends lost 0 bases and 5 bases respectively, with 8 bases between them. There are 14 residues in the CDR3. The CDR3 DNA follows: TGTGCCAGCAGCCAAGACCTGGGAGACAATGAGCAGTTCTTC. Translation: CASSQDLGDNEQFF.